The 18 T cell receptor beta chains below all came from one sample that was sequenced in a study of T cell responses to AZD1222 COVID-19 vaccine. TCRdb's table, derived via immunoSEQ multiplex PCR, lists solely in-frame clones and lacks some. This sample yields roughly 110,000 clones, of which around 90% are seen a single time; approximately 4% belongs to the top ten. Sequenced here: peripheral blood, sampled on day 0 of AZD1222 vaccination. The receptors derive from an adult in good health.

As DNA, the CDR3 is TGTGCCAGCACCAAGACAGGGGGCTTTGACGAGCAGTACTTC. The encoded protein is CASTKTGGFDEQYF. The V and J genes are TRBV7-9 and TRBJ2-7; TRBD1 agrees at 10 bases. The germline CDR1 and CDR2 sequences are SEHNR and FQNEAQ (reference sequence). The CDR3 extends over 14 amino acids. V trimming: 7 bases; J trimming: 5 bases; junction bases outside the gene matches: 8. Looking up the rest from reference TRBV7-9 and TRBJ2-7 gives the full variable domain: DTGVSQNPRHKITKRGQNVTFRCDPISEHNRLYWYRQTLGQGPEFLTYFQNEAQLEKSRLLSDRFSAERPKGSFSTLEIQRTEQGDSAMYLCASTKTGGFDEQYFGPGTRLTVT.

This CDR3 is CASSETPGNSPLHF. The CDR3 DNA sequence: TGTGCCAGCAGTGAAACCCCGGGGAATTCACCCCTCCACTTT. The chain combines TRBV6-1 with TRBJ1-6; D call uncertain. Germline loops: CDR1 MNHNS, CDR2 SASEGT. V was trimmed by 2 bases and J by 7 bases, leaving 9 bases between them. CDR3 length: 14 residues.

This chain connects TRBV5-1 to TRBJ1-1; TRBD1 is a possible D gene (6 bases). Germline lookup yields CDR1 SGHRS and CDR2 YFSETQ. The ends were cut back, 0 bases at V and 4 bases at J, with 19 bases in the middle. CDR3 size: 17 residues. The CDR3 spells CASSLGRDILWGTEAFF. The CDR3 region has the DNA TGCGCCAGCAGCTTGGGCCGGGACATTCTTTGGGGCACTGAAGCTTTCTTT.

CDR3 sequence reads: CSVDRVGTGNTEAFF. In DNA form, the CDR3 reads TGCAGCGTTGACCGCGTTGGGACGGGGAACACTGAAGCTTTCTTT. V gene TRBV29-1 combines with J gene TRBJ1-1, with D tentatively TRBD1 (5 bases). V lost 3 bases and J lost 1, with 15 bases in between. The V gene's germline CDR1 is SQVTM and CDR2 ANQGSEA. The length of the CDR3 is 15 residues.

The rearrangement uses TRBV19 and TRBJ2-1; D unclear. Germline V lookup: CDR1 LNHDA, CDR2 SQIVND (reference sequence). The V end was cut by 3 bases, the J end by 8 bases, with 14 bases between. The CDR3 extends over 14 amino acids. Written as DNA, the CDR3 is TGTGCCAGTAGTATCGGTGGGGATATATATGAGCAGTTCTTC. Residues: CASSIGGDIYEQFF.

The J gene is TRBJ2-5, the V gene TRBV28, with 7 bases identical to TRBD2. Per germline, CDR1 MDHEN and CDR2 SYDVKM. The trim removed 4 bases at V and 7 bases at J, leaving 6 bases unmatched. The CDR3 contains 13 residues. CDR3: CASSYPTGGTQYF. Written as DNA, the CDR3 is TGTGCCAGCAGTTATCCAACGGGAGGGACCCAGTACTTC.

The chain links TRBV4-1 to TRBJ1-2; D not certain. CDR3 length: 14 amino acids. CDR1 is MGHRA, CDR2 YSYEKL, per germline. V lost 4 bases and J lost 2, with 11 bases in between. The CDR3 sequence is CASSPLVGNYGYTF. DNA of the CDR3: TGCGCCAGCAGCCCTTTGGTAGGCAACTATGGCTACACCTTC.

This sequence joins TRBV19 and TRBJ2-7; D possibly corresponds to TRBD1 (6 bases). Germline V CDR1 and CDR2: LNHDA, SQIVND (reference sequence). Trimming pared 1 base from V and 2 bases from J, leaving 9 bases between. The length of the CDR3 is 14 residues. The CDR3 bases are TGTGCCAGTAGTATAGGGGACACTACCTACGAGCAGTACTTC. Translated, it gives CASSIGDTTYEQYF.

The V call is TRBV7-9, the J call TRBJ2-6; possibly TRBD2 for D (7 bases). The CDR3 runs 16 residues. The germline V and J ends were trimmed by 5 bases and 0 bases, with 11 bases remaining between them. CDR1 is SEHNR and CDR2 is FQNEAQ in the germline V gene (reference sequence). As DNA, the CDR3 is TGTGCCAGCAGCCCCGGGGGGCTCTCTGGGGCCAACGTCCTGACTTTC. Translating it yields CASSPGGLSGANVLTF.

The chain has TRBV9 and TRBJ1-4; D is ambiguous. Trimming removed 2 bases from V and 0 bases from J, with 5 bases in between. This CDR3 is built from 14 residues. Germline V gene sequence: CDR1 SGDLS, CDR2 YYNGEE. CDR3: CASSVDATNEKLFF. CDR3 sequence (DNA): TGTGCCAGCAGCGTGGATGCAACTAATGAAAAACTGTTTTTT.

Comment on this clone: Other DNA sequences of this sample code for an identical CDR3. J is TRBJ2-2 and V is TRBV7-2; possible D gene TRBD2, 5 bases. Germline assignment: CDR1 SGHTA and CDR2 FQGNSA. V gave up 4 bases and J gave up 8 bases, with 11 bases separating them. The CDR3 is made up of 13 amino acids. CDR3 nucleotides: TGTGCCAGCAGCTCCGGGGTCGGGGGGGAGCTGTTTTTT. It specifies CASSSGVGGELFF.

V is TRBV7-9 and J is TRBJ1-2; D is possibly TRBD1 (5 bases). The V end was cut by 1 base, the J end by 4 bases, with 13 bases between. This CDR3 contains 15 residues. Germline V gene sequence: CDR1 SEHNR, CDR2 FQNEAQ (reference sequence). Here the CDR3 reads CASSLGVSGRYGYTF. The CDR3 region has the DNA TGTGCCAGCAGCTTAGGTGTTTCAGGGCGCTATGGCTACACCTTC.

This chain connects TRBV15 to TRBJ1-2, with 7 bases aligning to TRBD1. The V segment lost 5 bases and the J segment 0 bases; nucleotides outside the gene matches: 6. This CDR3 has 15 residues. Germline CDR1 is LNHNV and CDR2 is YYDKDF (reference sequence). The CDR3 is CATSARQGANYGYTF. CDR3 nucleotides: TGTGCCACCAGCGCCCGACAGGGAGCTAACTATGGCTACACCTTC.

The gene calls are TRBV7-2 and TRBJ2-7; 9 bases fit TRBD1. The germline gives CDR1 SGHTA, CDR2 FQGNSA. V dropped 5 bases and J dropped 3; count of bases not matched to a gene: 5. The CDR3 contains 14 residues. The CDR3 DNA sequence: TGTGCCAGCAGCGGACAGGGGTCTTTCTACGAGCAGTACTTC. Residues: CASSGQGSFYEQYF.

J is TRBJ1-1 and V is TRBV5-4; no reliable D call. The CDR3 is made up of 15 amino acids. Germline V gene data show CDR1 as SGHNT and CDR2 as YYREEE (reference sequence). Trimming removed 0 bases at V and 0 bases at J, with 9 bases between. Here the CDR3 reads CASSLGALMNTEAFF. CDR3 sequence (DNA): TGTGCCAGCAGCTTGGGGGCACTCATGAACACTGAAGCTTTCTTT.

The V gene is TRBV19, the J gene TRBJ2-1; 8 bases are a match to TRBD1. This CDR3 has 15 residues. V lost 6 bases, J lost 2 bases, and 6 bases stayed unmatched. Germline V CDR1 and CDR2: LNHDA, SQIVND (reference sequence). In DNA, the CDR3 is TGTGCCAGTAGCGCTCCAGGGGGCCCCTACAATGAGCAGTTCTTC. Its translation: CASSAPGGPYNEQFF.

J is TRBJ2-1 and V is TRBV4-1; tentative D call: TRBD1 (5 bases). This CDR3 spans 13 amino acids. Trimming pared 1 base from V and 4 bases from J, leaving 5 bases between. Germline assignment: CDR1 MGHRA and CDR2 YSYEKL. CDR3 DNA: TGCGCCAGCAGCCAAGGACAGTACAATGAGCAGTTCTTC. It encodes CASSQGQYNEQFF.

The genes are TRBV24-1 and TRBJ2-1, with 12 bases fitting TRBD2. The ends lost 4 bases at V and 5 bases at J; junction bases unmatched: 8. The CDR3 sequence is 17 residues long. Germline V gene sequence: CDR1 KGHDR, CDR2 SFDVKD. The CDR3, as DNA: TGTGCCACCAGTGACCCCGCACTAGCGGGAGGTAACAATGAGCAGTTCTTC. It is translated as CATSDPALAGGNNEQFF.